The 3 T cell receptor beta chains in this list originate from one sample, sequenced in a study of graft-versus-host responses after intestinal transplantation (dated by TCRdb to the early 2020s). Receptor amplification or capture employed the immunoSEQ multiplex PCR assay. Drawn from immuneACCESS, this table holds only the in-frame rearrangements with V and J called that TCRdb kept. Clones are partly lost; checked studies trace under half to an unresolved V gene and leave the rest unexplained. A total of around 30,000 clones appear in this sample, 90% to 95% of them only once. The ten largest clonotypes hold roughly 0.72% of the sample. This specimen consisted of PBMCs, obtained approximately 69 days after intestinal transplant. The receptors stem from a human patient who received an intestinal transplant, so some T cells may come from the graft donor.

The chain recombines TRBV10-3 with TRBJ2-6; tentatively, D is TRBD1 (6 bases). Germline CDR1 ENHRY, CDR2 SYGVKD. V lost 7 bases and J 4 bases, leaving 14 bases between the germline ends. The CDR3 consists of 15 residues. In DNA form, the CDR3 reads TGTGCCATCAATCCGACAGGCGGCGGGGCCAACGTCCTGACTTTC. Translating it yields CAINPTGGGANVLTF.

This CDR3 reads CAISLTLEGEKLFF. Written as DNA, the CDR3 is TGTGCCATCAGTTTAACACTGGAGGGTGAAAAACTGTTTTTT. The chain couples TRBV10-3 to TRBJ1-4; no reliable D call. Trimming removed 5 bases at V and 7 bases at J, with 14 bases between. Germline V gives CDR1 ENHRY, CDR2 SYGVKD. The CDR3 is 14 amino acids.

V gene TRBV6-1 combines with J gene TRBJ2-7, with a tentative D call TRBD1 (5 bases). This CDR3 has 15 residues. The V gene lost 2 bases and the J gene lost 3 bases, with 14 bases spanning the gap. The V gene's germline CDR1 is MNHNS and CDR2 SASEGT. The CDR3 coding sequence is TGTGCCAGCAGTGAATTGCTAAGGGGTGTCTACGAGCAGTACTTC. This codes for CASSELLRGVYEQYF.